The 30 T cell receptor beta chains listed next were all sequenced from one sample in a study of blood T cell repertoires in COVID-19. TCRdb's table, derived via immunoSEQ multiplex PCR, lists solely in-frame clones and lacks some. The repertoire holds 55,000 to 70,000 clones, with about 90% as singletons. Sequencing was carried out using peripheral blood. The receptor source for this set is a man in his sixties with acute or convalescent COVID-19.

The chain employs TRBV10-3 and TRBJ2-5; 8 bases are shared with TRBD1. CDR1 and CDR2 (germline): ENHRY, SYGVKD. The CDR3 length is 14 residues. The V gene end was trimmed by 4 bases and the J gene end by 4 bases; junction bases not matched to a gene: 5. Written as DNA, the CDR3 is TGTGCCATCAGTGCCTCAGGGGGCGGAGAGACCCAGTACTTC. Translated, it gives CAISASGGGETQYF.

The CDR3 loop reads CASSQGLAGVNEQFF. For the CDR3, the DNA is TGCGCCAGCAGCCAAGGCCTAGCGGGAGTCAATGAGCAGTTCTTC. This rearrangement joins TRBV4-1 to TRBJ2-1; 10 bases are shared with TRBD2. The V gene end was trimmed by 1 base and the J gene end by 6 bases; junction bases not matched to a gene: 3. The CDR3 is made up of 15 amino acids. Germline V gives CDR1 MGHRA, CDR2 YSYEKL.

The CDR3 sequence: CASSQRSLQGHKPQHF. Here the CDR3 DNA reads TGTGCCAGCAGCCAACGATCCCTACAGGGCCATAAGCCCCAGCATTTT. The chain employs TRBV3-1 (or the pseudogene TRBV3-2) and TRBJ1-5; TRBD1 is a possible D gene (6 bases). CDR1 and CDR2 (germline): LGHDT, YNNKEL (reference sequence). CDR3 length equals 16 residues. Trimming stripped 2 bases from V and 8 bases from J, with 19 bases between.

The rearrangement uses TRBV4-3 and TRBJ2-4, with 10 bases lining up with TRBD2. The CDR3 contains 16 residues. Per the germline V gene, CDR1 is LGHNA and CDR2 is YSLEER. The trim removed 0 bases at V and 3 bases at J, leaving 2 bases unmatched. In DNA, the CDR3 is TGCGCCAGCAGCCAAGATCGACTAGCGGGCAAAAACATTCAGTACTTC. Translating it yields CASSQDRLAGKNIQYF.

This clone has just a few counts. The chain uses TRBV6-5 and TRBJ1-5; D is uncertain. CDR1 MNHEY and CDR2 SVGAGI come from the germline V gene. V was shortened by 4 bases and J by 0 bases, with 10 bases between the two germline ends. The CDR3 spans 15 residues. CDR3 bases: TGTGCCAGCAGTTTAGACGGGAATAGCAATCAGCCCCAGCATTTT. Encoded protein: CASSLDGNSNQPQHF.

The chain employs TRBV7-6 and TRBJ2-5, with 8 bases fitting TRBD1. Per the germline V gene, CDR1 is SGHVS and CDR2 is FNYEAQ. V dropped 4 bases and J dropped 0; count of bases not matched to a gene: 7. This CDR3 has 16 amino acids. CDR3 nucleotides: TGTGCCAGCAGCTCTAGGGACAGGCGGTACCAAGAGACCCAGTACTTC. Residues: CASSSRDRRYQETQYF. The whole variable domain, remainder taken from reference TRBV7-6 and TRBJ2-5, is GAGVSQSPRYKVTKRGQDVALRCDPISGHVSLYWYRQALGQGPEFLTYFNYEAQQDKSGLPNDRFSAERPEGSISTLTIQRTEQRDSAMYRCASSSRDRRYQETQYFGPGTRLLVL.

This sequence joins TRBV7-2 and TRBJ1-5; D remains ambiguous. The CDR3 length is 12 residues. V was pared by 5 bases and J by 10 bases, with 12 bases between. CDR1 SGHTA and CDR2 FQGNSA come from the germline V gene. The CDR3 coding sequence is TGTGCCAGCAGCCCCACCCGGAGTCCCCAGCATTTT. It encodes CASSPTRSPQHF.

This chain connects TRBV27 to TRBJ1-5; perhaps TRBD1 as D (6 bases). CDR3 size: 15 residues. Germline loops: CDR1 MNHEY, CDR2 SMNVEV (reference sequence). The V end lost 2 bases, the J end lost 7 bases, and 15 bases lay between the germline ends. CDR3 amino acids: CASSLRSGVEQPQHF. The DNA of the CDR3 is TGTGCCAGCAGTTTAAGGTCAGGGGTGGAGCAGCCCCAGCATTTT.

Written as DNA, the CDR3 is TGTGCCAGCAGCTTGTATCAGGCTAGCACAGATACGCAGTATTTT. Encoded protein: CASSLYQASTDTQYF. The chain recombines TRBV5-4 with TRBJ2-3; D not certain. Germline CDR1 SGHNT, CDR2 YYREEE (reference sequence). The CDR3 contains 15 residues. The germline V and J ends were trimmed by 1 base and 0 bases, with 9 bases remaining between them. Full variable domain (outside the CDR3, taken from reference TRBV5-4 and TRBJ2-3): ETGVTQSPTHLIKTRGQQVTLRCSSQSGHNTVSWYQQALGQGPQFIFQYYREEENGRGNFPPRFSGLQFPNYSSELNVNALELDDSALYLCASSLYQASTDTQYFGPGTRLTVL.

The rearrangement uses TRBV6-5 and TRBJ2-3, with 10 bases aligning to TRBD1. The germline gives CDR1 MNHEY, CDR2 SVGAGI. This CDR3 is built from 16 residues. With 4 bases clipped from V and 7 bases from J, the junction kept 11 bases outside the gene matches. The CDR3 coding sequence is TGTGCCAGCAGTTCCCGGGACAGGGGACCCACCCATACGCAGTATTTT. Amino acid sequence: CASSSRDRGPTHTQYF.

This sequence joins TRBV4-3 and TRBJ1-4; 9 nucleotides agree with TRBD1. Per germline, CDR1 LGHNA and CDR2 YSLEER. V lost 3 bases and J lost 8; bases outside the gene matches: 16. CDR3 size: 18 residues. Written as DNA, the CDR3 is TGCGCCAGCAGCCAGGAAGATGTGGGGACAGGGACAGGCGAAAAACTGTTTTTT. Translating it yields CASSQEDVGTGTGEKLFF.

The J gene is TRBJ2-5, the V gene TRBV30; 7 bases match TRBD1. CDR3 length equals 13 residues. V was pared by 5 bases and J by 5 bases, with 8 bases of the junction left unmatched. The germline V gene has CDR1 GTSNPN and CDR2 SVGIG (reference sequence). The CDR3 spells CAWERMTGETQYF. In nucleotides, the CDR3 is TGTGCCTGGGAAAGGATGACAGGGGAGACCCAGTACTTC.

This clone was detected once. This chain uses TRBV10-3 with TRBJ1-1; 8 bases match TRBD1. Germline V lookup: CDR1 ENHRY, CDR2 SYGVKD. Trimming cost V 6 bases and J 0 bases; bases outside gene matches: 9. The CDR3 sequence is 16 residues long. The CDR3 region is CAIRPGQGGMNTEAFF. The CDR3 region has the DNA TGTGCCATCAGACCCGGACAGGGAGGGATGAACACTGAAGCTTTCTTT.

This clone was seen only a few times. The J gene is TRBJ2-1, the V gene TRBV19, with 8 bases lining up with TRBD2. The CDR3 has 14 residues. Trimming removed 8 bases from V and 4 bases from J; junction bases left unmatched: 7. The germline V gene has CDR1 LNHDA and CDR2 SQIVND (reference sequence). CDR3 nucleotide sequence: TGTGCCAGTGGATATAGCGGGGCGTACAATGAGCAGTTCTTC. The encoded protein is CASGYSGAYNEQFF.

A word on this clone: The junction shows a germline mismatch at one end, possibly a read error. The CDR3 nucleotides are TGTGCTAGCAGCCCGGGACTAGCGGGAGTCTACAATGAGCAGTTCTTC. Encoded protein: CASSPGLAGVYNEQFF. The chain combines TRBV7-7 with TRBJ2-1; 14 bases are shared with TRBD2. The CDR3 covers 16 residues. Germline V CDR1 and CDR2: SSHAT, FNYEAQ (reference sequence).

CDR3 DNA sequence: TGTGCCAGCAGCTTACTGGCGGTTAATGAAAAACTGTTTTTT. Its translation is CASSLLAVNEKLFF. V and J are TRBV11-3 and TRBJ1-4; the D is unclear. Germline V gene sequence: CDR1 SGHNT, CDR2 YENEEA. V was clipped by 2 bases and J by 4 bases, with 8 bases between them. CDR3 length: 14 amino acids.

The rearrangement joins TRBV28 to TRBJ1-2, with TRBD1 identical over 10 bases. Germline V gives CDR1 MDHEN, CDR2 SYDVKM. The CDR3 runs to 16 residues. The V and J ends lost 1 base and 3 bases, in that order; junction bases with no gene match: 5. Here the CDR3 DNA reads TGTGCCAGCAGTTTATTCCGACAGGGGGCGGACTATGGCTACACCTTC. Translating gives CASSLFRQGADYGYTF.

The chain couples TRBV14 to TRBJ2-2; 7 bases agree with TRBD2. This CDR3 is built from 16 residues. In germline, CDR1 is SGHDN, CDR2 FVKESK. Trimming cost V 0 bases and J 2 bases; bases outside gene matches: 3. The chain's CDR3 is CASSQDPGGNTGELFF. As DNA, the CDR3 is TGTGCCAGCAGCCAAGACCCGGGAGGAAACACCGGGGAGCTGTTTTTT.

The chain uses TRBV7-9 and TRBJ2-5, with TRBD1 identical over 9 bases. Germline CDR1 is SEHNR and CDR2 is FQNEAQ (reference sequence). CDR3 length equals 13 residues. The J segment lost 5 bases and the V segment lost 4 bases, leaving 2 bases of the junction unmatched. CDR3 sequence: CASSYRGRETQYF. For the CDR3, the DNA is TGTGCCAGCAGCTACAGGGGGCGGGAGACCCAGTACTTC.

The chain combines TRBV27 with TRBJ2-2; 10 bases agree with TRBD1. CDR3 length: 16 residues. CDR1 is MNHEY and CDR2 is SMNVEV in the germline V gene (reference sequence). Trimming removed 6 bases from V and 5 bases from J; junction bases left unmatched: 9. The chain's CDR3 is CASRLNRDRGTGELFF. CDR3 sequence (DNA): TGTGCCAGCAGATTAAACCGGGACAGGGGTACCGGGGAGCTGTTTTTT.

This clone was counted a few times. This chain uses TRBV7-8 with TRBJ1-3; D call uncertain. Germline V gene sequence: CDR1 SGHVS, CDR2 FQNEAQ. Trimming took 0 bases from V and 4 from J, leaving 7 bases between them. The CDR3 sequence is 14 residues long. The CDR3 protein is CASSLAVGGNTIYF. DNA for the CDR3: TGTGCCAGCAGCTTAGCGGTCGGGGGAAACACCATATATTTT.

V gene TRBV9 combines with J gene TRBJ2-5; D may be TRBD2 (6 bases). This CDR3 has 16 residues. Per germline, CDR1 SGDLS and CDR2 YYNGEE. V was pared by 0 bases and J by 4 bases, with 16 bases between. This CDR3 is CASSVAWGGILETQYF. The CDR3 region has the DNA TGTGCCAGCAGCGTAGCTTGGGGCGGGATCCTAGAGACCCAGTACTTC.

The CDR3 DNA follows: TGTGCCTCGACTAGCGGGAGTGAGGGGACCGGGGAGCTGTTTTTT. Protein: CASTSGSEGTGELFF. This sequence joins TRBV28 and TRBJ2-2; 12 positions match TRBD2. This CDR3 is built from 15 residues. The V segment lost 11 bases and the J segment 5 bases; nucleotides outside the gene matches: 9. Germline V gives CDR1 MDHEN, CDR2 SYDVKM.

The rearrangement links TRBV5-5 to TRBJ1-4; D gene ambiguous. The CDR3 has 14 amino acids. Trimming cost V 4 bases and J 2 bases, with 9 bases left between them. Germline V gene sequence: CDR1 SGHKS, CDR2 YYEKEE (reference sequence). CDR3: CASSDGGTNEKLFF. The CDR3 nucleotides are TGTGCCAGCAGCGACGGAGGGACTAATGAAAAACTGTTTTTT.

The chain uses TRBV28 and TRBJ2-2; D is unresolved. The ends were cut back, 2 bases at V and 7 bases at J, with 11 bases in the middle. This CDR3 is built from 14 residues. Germline V lookup: CDR1 MDHEN, CDR2 SYDVKM. The CDR3 reads CASSLPESDGELFF. As DNA, the CDR3 is TGTGCCAGCAGTTTACCGGAGAGTGACGGGGAGCTGTTTTTT.

The CDR3 DNA reads TGTGCCAGCACTCCTGATCGAGCAACTAATGAAAAACTGTTTTTT. This sequence encodes CASTPDRATNEKLFF. The rearrangement uses TRBV2 and TRBJ1-4; no definite D call. The germline V gene encodes CDR1 SNHLY and CDR2 FYNNEI. V lost 7 bases to trimming and J lost 0 bases, with 12 bases between them. The CDR3 covers 15 residues.

This chain joins TRBV24-1 and TRBJ1-1, with 8 bases fitting TRBD1. This CDR3 comprises 16 residues. Trimming took 4 bases from V and 4 from J; bases not matched to a gene: 10. Germline V gene lookup returns CDR1 KGHDR and CDR2 SFDVKD. CDR3 nucleotide sequence: TGTGCCACCAGTGACTCCCGACAGGGGAGAGGCACTGAAGCTTTCTTT. This sequence encodes CATSDSRQGRGTEAFF.

A single count supports this clone. The genes are TRBV7-2 and TRBJ1-4; a possible D gene is TRBD1 (5 bases). V gave up 6 bases and J gave up 2 bases, with 16 bases separating them. Germline CDR1 SGHTA, CDR2 FQGNSA. The CDR3 runs 16 residues. CDR3 sequence reads: CASSRSSGGTNEKLFF. CDR3 bases: TGTGCCAGCAGTAGATCATCGGGGGGTACTAATGAAAAACTGTTTTTT.

The chain recombines TRBV12-3 or TRBV12-4 with TRBJ2-3; no clear D gene. The ends were cut back, 1 base at V and 2 bases at J, with 4 bases in the middle. The CDR3 totals 13 residues. CDR3 region: CASSLGATDTQYF. The CDR3, as DNA: TGTGCCAGCAGTTTAGGGGCCACAGATACGCAGTATTTT.

The gene calls are TRBV3-1 (or the pseudogene TRBV3-2) and TRBJ1-5, with D unresolved. Trimming removed 4 bases from V and 9 bases from J, with 10 bases in between. Germline lookup yields CDR1 LGHDT and CDR2 YNNKEL (reference sequence). This CDR3 comprises 12 residues. The CDR3: CASSLTSGPQHF. Written as DNA, the CDR3 is TGTGCCAGCAGCCTAACTAGTGGGCCCCAGCATTTT.